The rows below give T cell receptor beta chains drawn from one sample of a study of T cell responses to AZD1222 COVID-19 vaccine. Profiling relied on immunoSEQ multiplex PCR, and the TCRdb table lists in-frame clones only, not all of them. This table has under 200,000 clones, around 90% appearing once. Here the sequenced sample was peripheral blood, taken 28 days after the second AZD1222 dose. These receptor sequences come from an adult who received the AZD1222 COVID-19 vaccine. Both conserved end residues are part of each CDR3. The order of the fields is D gene, V gene, clone size, J gene, CDR3 protein, CDR3 DNA. The D gene is left open where the match is weak. Clone size, where shown, is once, few, many, or a class for clones that have expanded.

D: NA; V: TRBV29-1; size: NA; J: TRBJ1-3; CDR3: CSVGTGSGNTIYF; DNA: TGCAGCGTAGGGACCGGCTCTGGAAACACCATATATTTT
D: NA; V: TRBV2; size: NA; J: TRBJ1-2; CDR3: CASSADRNYGYTF; DNA: TGTGCCAGCAGTGCGGACAGAAACTATGGCTACACCTTC
D: TRBD1; V: TRBV6-5; size: NA; J: TRBJ1-5; CDR3: CASSPTGPGQGAQHF; DNA: TGTGCCAGCAGTCCTACGGGCCCCGGGCAGGGGGCCCAGCATTTT
D: NA; V: TRBV6-4; size: NA; J: TRBJ1-5; CDR3: CASRPGPPNQPQHF; DNA: TGTGCCAGCAGGCCGGGACCTCCCAATCAGCCCCAGCATTTT
D: NA; V: TRBV5-5; size: NA; J: TRBJ1-6; CDR3: CASSHETLHF; DNA: TGTGCCAGCAGCCACGAGACCCTCCACTTT
D: NA; V: TRBV23-1; size: NA; J: TRBJ1-2; CDR3: CASRLNWGRVKGGYGYTF; DNA: TGCGCCAGCAGACTAAACTGGGGCAGGGTGAAAGGGGGCTATGGCTACACCTTC
D: NA; V: TRBV9; size: NA; J: TRBJ1-3; CDR3: CASSVGGAKNTIYF; DNA: TGTGCCAGCAGCGTAGGGGGGGCGAAGAACACCATATATTTT
D: NA; V: TRBV28; size: NA; J: TRBJ1-6; CDR3: CASSSAGARGSPLHF; DNA: TGTGCCAGCAGTTCGGCAGGGGCTCGGGGTTCACCCCTCCACTTT
D: NA; V: TRBV27; size: NA; J: TRBJ2-1; CDR3: CASSLDDNNEQFF; DNA: TGTGCCAGCAGTTTAGACGACAACAATGAGCAGTTCTTC
D: NA; V: TRBV21-1; size: NA; J: TRBJ2-4; CDR3: CASPPGHWKNIQYF; DNA: TGTGCCAGCCCTCCGGGACATTGGAAAAACATTCAGTACTTC
D: NA; V: TRBV5-7; size: once; J: TRBJ2-7; CDR3: CASSPPSDYAIYEQYF; DNA: TGTGCCAGCAGCCCTCCCAGTGACTACGCTATCTACGAGCAGTACTTC
D: NA; V: TRBV28; size: few; J: TRBJ1-3; CDR3: CASTPPGGRSSGNTIYF; DNA: TGTGCCAGCACTCCCCCCGGTGGCCGTAGCTCTGGAAACACCATATATTTT
D: NA; V: TRBV6-5; size: NA; J: TRBJ2-1; CDR3: CASRTRSSYNEQFF; DNA: TGTGCCAGCAGGACTAGAAGCTCCTACAATGAGCAGTTCTTC
D: TRBD1; V: TRBV5-1; size: NA; J: TRBJ1-3; CDR3: CASSQDRAFSGNTIYF; DNA: TGCGCCAGCAGCCAGGACAGGGCCTTCTCTGGAAACACCATATATTTT
D: NA; V: TRBV19; size: NA; J: TRBJ1-2; CDR3: CASSYRPDPSYGYTF; DNA: TGTGCCAGTAGCTATCGGCCTGACCCTTCCTATGGCTACACCTTC
D: TRBD1; V: TRBV5-4; size: NA; J: TRBJ1-2; CDR3: CASSFGTGGYGYTF; DNA: TGTGCCAGCAGCTTCGGGACAGGGGGCTATGGCTACACCTTC
D: TRBD1; V: TRBV4-2; size: NA; J: TRBJ1-6; CDR3: CASSQGERQGGNSPLHF; DNA: TGTGCCAGCAGCCAGGGTGAGAGACAGGGCGGGAATTCACCCCTCCACTTT
D: NA; V: TRBV30; size: NA; J: TRBJ2-7; CDR3: CAWSRGGTLYEQYF; DNA: TGTGCCTGGAGTAGAGGGGGGACCCTCTACGAGCAGTACTTC
D: TRBD1; V: TRBV7-2; size: NA; J: TRBJ2-7; CDR3: CASSLVGGTGDEQYF; DNA: TGTGCCAGCAGCTTAGTGGGCGGGACAGGTGACGAGCAGTACTTC
D: NA; V: TRBV18; size: NA; J: TRBJ1-5; CDR3: CASSTKQGGWDQPQHF; DNA: TGTGCCAGCTCAACCAAACAGGGCGGGTGGGATCAGCCCCAGCATTTT
D: TRBD2; V: TRBV2; size: once; J: TRBJ2-7; CDR3: CASSEWGGSDYEQYF; DNA: TGTGCCAGCAGTGAATGGGGCGGGAGTGACTACGAGCAGTACTTC